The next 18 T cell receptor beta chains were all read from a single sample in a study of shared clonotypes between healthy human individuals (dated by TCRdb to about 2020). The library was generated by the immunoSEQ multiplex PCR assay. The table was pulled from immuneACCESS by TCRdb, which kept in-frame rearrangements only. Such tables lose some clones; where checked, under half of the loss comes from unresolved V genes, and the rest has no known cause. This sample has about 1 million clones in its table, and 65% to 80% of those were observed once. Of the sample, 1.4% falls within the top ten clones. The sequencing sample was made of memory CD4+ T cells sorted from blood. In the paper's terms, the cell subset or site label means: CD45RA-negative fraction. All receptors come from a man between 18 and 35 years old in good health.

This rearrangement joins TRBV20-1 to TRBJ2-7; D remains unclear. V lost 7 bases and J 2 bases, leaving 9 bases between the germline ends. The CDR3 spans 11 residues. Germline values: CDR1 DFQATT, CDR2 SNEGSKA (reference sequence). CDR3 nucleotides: TGCAGTGTCCAGACCACCTACGAGCAGTACTTC. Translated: CSVQTTYEQYF.

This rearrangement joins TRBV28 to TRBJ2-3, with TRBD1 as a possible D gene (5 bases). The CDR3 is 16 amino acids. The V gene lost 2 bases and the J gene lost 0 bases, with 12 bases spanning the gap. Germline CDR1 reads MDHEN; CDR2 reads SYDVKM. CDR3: CASSLAGPSSTDTQYF. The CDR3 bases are TGTGCCAGCAGTTTAGCAGGGCCGTCGAGCACAGATACGCAGTATTTT. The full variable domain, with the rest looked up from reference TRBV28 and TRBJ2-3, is DVKVTQSSRYLVKRTGEKVFLECVQDMDHENMFWYRQDPGLGLRLIYFSYDVKMKEKGDIPEGYSVSREKKERFSLILESASTNQTSMYLCASSLAGPSSTDTQYFGPGTRLTVL.

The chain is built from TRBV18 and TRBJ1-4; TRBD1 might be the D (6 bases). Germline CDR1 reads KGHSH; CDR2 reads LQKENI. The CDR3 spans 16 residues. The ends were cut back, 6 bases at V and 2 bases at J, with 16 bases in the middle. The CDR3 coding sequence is TGTGCCAGCTCCGAGCGGGGGCCGGGCACTAATGAAAAACTGTTTTTT. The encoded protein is CASSERGPGTNEKLFF.

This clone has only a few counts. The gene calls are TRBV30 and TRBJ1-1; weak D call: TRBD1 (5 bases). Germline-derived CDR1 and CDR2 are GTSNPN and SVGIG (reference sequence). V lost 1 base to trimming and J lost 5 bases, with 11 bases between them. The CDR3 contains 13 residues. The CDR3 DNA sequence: TGTGCCTGGAGTGGGGACCCGAGAACTGAAGCTTTCTTT. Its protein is CAWSGDPRTEAFF. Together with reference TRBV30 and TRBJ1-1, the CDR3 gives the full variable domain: SQTIHQWPATLVQPVGSPLSLECTVEGTSNPNLYWYRQAAGRGLQLLFYSVGIGQISSEVPQNLSASRPQDRQFILSSKKLLLSDSGFYLCAWSGDPRTEAFFGQGTRLTVV.

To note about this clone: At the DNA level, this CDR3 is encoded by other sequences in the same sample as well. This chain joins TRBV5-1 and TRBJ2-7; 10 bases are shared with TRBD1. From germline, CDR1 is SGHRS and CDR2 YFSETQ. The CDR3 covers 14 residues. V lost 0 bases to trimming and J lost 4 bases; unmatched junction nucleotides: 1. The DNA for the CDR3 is TGCGCCAGCAGCTTGGGGACAGGGGGGTACGAGCAGTACTTC. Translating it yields CASSLGTGGYEQYF.

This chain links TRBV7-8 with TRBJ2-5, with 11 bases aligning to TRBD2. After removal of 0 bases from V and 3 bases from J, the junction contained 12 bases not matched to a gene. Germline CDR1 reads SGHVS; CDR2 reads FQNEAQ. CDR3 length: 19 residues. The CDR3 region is CASSLALVAGGSGKETQYF. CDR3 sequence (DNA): TGTGCCAGCAGCTTAGCGCTAGTAGCGGGAGGGTCAGGGAAAGAGACCCAGTACTTC. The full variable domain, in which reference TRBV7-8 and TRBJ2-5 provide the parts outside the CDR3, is GAGVSQSPRYKVAKRGQDVALRCDPISGHVSLFWYQQALGQGPEFLTYFQNEAQLDKSGLPSDRFFAERPEGSVSTLKIQRTQQEDSAVYLCASSLALVAGGSGKETQYFGPGTRLLVL.

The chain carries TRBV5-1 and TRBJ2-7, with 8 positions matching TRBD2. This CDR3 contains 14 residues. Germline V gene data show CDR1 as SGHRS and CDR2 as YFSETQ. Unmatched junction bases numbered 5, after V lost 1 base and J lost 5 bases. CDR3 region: CASSLSGGSDEQYF. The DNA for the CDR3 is TGCGCCAGCAGCTTGTCGGGGGGGAGCGACGAGCAGTACTTC.

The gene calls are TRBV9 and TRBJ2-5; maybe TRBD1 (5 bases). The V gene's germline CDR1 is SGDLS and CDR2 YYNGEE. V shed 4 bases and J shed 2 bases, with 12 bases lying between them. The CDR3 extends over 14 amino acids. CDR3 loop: CASSLGVAQETQYF. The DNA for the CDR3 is TGTGCCAGCAGCCTAGGGGTGGCTCAAGAGACCCAGTACTTC.

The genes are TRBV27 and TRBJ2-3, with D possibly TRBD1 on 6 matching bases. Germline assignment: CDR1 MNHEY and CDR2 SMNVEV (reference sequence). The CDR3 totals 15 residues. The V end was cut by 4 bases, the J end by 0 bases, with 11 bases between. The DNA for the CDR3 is TGTGCCAGCAGTTACACCGACAGGAGCACAGATACGCAGTATTTT. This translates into CASSYTDRSTDTQYF.

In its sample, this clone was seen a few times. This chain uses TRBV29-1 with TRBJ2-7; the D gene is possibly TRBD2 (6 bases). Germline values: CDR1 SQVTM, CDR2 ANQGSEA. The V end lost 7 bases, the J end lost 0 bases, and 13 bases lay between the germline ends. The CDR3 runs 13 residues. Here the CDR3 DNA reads TGCAGCGCTGGGGGGATCCGCTCCTACGAGCAGTACTTC. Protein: CSAGGIRSYEQYF.

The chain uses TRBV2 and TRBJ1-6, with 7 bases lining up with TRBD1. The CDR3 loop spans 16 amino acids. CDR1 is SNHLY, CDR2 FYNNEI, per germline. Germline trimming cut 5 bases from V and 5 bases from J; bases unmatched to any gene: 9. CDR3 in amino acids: CASSPRQGLNNSPLHF. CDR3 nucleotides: TGTGCCAGCAGTCCCAGACAGGGACTTAATAATTCACCCCTCCACTTT.

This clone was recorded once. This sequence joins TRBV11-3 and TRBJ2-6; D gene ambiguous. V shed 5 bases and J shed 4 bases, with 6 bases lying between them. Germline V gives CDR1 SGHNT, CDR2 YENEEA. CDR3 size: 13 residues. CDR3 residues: CASSPSGANVLTF. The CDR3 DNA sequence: TGTGCCAGCAGCCCCTCGGGGGCCAACGTCCTGACTTTC.

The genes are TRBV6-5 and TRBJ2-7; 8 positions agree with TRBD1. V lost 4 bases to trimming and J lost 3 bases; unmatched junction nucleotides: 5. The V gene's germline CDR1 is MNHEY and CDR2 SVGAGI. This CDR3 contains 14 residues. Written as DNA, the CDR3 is TGTGCCAGCAGTTTGGCGACAGGGGACTACGAGCAGTACTTC. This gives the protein CASSLATGDYEQYF.

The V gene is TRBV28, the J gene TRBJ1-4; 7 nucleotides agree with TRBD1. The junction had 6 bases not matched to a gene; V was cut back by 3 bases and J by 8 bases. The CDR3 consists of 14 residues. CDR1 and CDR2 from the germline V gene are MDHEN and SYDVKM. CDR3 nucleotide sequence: TGTGCCAGCAGTTTGGAGGGGGCGGGCGAAAAACTGTTTTTT. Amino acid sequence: CASSLEGAGEKLFF.

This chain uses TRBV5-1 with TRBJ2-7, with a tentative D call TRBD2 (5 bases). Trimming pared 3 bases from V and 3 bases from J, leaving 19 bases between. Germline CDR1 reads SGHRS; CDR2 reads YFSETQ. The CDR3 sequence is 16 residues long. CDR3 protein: CASSSETGPGSYEQYF. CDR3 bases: TGCGCCAGCAGCTCGGAGACTGGGCCGGGGAGCTACGAGCAGTACTTC.

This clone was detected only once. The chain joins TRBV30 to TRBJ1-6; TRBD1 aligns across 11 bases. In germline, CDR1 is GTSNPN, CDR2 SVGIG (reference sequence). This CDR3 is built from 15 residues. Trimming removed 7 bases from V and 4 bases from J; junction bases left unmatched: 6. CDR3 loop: CASRGTGGYNSPLHF. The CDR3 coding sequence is TGTGCCTCCAGGGGGACAGGGGGTTATAATTCACCCCTCCACTTT. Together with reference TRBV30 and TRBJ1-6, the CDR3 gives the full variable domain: SQTIHQWPATLVQPVGSPLSLECTVEGTSNPNLYWYRQAAGRGLQLLFYSVGIGQISSEVPQNLSASRPQDRQFILSSKKLLLSDSGFYLCASRGTGGYNSPLHFGNGTRLTVT.

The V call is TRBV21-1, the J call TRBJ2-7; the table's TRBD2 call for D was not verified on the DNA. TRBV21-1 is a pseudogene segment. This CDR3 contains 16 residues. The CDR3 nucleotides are TGTGCCAGCAGCAAAGCGCTTCCTAGCGGGGGTTGCGAGCAGTACTTC. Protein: CASSKALPSGGCEQYF.

The CDR3 is CASSSWASGVDTQYF. In nucleotides, the CDR3 is TGTGCCAGCAGCTCGTGGGCTAGCGGGGTAGATACGCAGTATTTT. This chain joins TRBV7-9 and TRBJ2-3; 9 positions agree with TRBD2. The germline CDR1 and CDR2 sequences are SEHNR and FQNEAQ (reference sequence). The V and J ends lost 4 bases and 5 bases, in that order; junction bases with no gene match: 7. This CDR3 region has 15 residues.